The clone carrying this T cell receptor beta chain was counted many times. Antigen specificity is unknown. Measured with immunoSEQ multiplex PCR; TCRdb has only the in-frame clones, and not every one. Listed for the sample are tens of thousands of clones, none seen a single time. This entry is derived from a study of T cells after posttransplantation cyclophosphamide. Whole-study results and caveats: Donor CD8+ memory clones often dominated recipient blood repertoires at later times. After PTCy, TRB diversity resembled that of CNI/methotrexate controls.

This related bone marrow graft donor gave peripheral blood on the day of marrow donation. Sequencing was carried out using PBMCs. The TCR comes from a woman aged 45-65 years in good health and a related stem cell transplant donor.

CDR3 DNA sequence: TGCGCCAGCAGCCAAAACAGGGCTAGCACAGATACGCAGTATTTT. Residues: CASSQNRASTDTQYF. The chain combines TRBV4-3 with TRBJ2-3; tentatively, D is TRBD1 (6 bases). Germline lookup yields CDR1 LGHNA and CDR2 YSLEER. The CDR3 contains 15 residues. Trimming pared 2 bases from V and 0 bases from J, leaving 9 bases between.